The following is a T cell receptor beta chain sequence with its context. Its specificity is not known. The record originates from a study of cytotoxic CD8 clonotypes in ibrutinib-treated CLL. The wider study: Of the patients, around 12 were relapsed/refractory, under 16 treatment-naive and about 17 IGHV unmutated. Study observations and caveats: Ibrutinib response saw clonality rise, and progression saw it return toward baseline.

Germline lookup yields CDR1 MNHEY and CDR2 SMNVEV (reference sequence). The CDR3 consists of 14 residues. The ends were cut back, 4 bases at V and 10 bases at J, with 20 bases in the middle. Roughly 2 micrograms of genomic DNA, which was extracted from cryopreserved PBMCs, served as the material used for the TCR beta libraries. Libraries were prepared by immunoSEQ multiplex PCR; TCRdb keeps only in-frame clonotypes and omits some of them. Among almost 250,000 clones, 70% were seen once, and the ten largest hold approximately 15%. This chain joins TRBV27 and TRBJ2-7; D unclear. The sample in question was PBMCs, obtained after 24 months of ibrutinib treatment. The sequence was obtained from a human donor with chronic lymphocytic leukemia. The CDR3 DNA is TGTGCCAGCAGTTCGGGTATCGGCTCTGTGTATCAGTACTTC. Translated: CASSSGIGSVYQYF.